Following are 2 T cell receptor beta chains from one sample sequenced in a study of human CD8 memory T cell subsets. Progenitor exhausted-like CD8+ memory cells (TPEX) were CCR7+ PD-1+ TIGIT+. UMI-labeled 5' RACE generated the TCR beta libraries. Each CDR3 protein gets one entry in TCRdb, which reprocessed the 5' RACE reads and gives no DNA. The table for this sample gives several thousand distinct CDR3 sequences. The sample comprised CD8+ T cells from PBMCs. These receptors originate from a human donor in good health.

This sequence joins TRBV7-9 and TRBJ1-1. From germline, CDR1 is SEHNR and CDR2 FQNEAQ (reference sequence). CDR3 length equals 13 residues. CDR3 sequence: CASSALMNTEAFF.

The chain has TRBV19 and TRBJ2-3; checking the TCRdb D call of TRBD1 is not possible without DNA. In germline, CDR1 is LNHDA, CDR2 SQIVND (reference sequence). The CDR3 runs to 12 residues. The CDR3 sequence is CASSWGLDTQYF. The whole variable domain, remainder taken from reference TRBV19 and TRBJ2-3, is DGGITQSPKYLFRKEGQNVTLSCEQNLNHDAMYWYRQDPGQGLRLIYYSQIVNDFQKGDIAEGYSVSREKKESFPLTVTSAQKNPTAFYLCASSWGLDTQYFGPGTRLTVL.